This T cell receptor (beta chain) was recovered during a study of graft-versus-host responses after intestinal transplantation (dated by TCRdb to about 2021). General notes on the study: Recipients received multivisceral, liver-intestinal, or isolated intestinal transplants. Anti-thymocyte globulin induction was given to all recipients, followed by maintenance tacrolimus and steroids for approximately three years. Bulk TCR-beta CDR3 sequencing was used to track graft-versus-host and host-versus-graft alloreactive T cell clones in the graft, circulation and bone marrow after intestinal transplantation. To identify alloreactive clones, pre-transplant mixed lymphocyte reaction products were sequenced and compared with unstimulated pre-transplant donor and recipient T cells. The cohort enrolled about 23 intestinal transplant recipients, one of whom was a retransplant, and a few patients without pretransplant specimens were excluded. Donor T cell macrochimerism was defined as a peak of at least 4% donor T cells among recipient peripheral blood mononuclear cells. Rather than going through the commercial service, samples from a few later patients were sequenced in-house on an Illumina MiSeq and processed with MiXCR.

Receptors were amplified or captured by the immunoSEQ multiplex PCR assay. For most patients, genomic DNA was isolated using the Qiagen DNeasy Blood and Tissue Kit and was shipped frozen to Adaptive Biotechnologies for TCR sequencing. For most patients, high-throughput TCR-beta CDR3 sequencing of genomic DNA was performed by Adaptive Biotechnologies. The paper's data handling went like this. Adaptive's ImmunoSEQ software supplied the TCR sequencing data for 15 to 20 patients, while MiXCR and VDJtools were used to process a few other patients. CD4 versus CD8 sorting errors were corrected by removing sequences found in both subsets at a frequency ratio below 5:1. CDR3 nucleotide sequences shared between donor and recipient were removed because their origin could not be assigned. To be classed as alloreactive, a clone needed at least 2-fold expansion over unstimulated cells and a minimum CFSE-low frequency of 0.002% (template counts) or 0.001% (read counts). A clone was considered mappable if detected in the sequenced pre-transplant spleen, lymph node, or MLR CFSE-low populations of the donor or recipient. Cumulative frequency of alloreactive clones was calculated as a percentage of all sequences weighted by copy number. Drawn from immuneACCESS, this table holds only the in-frame rearrangements with V and J called that TCRdb kept. Clones are partly lost; checked studies trace under half to an unresolved V gene and leave the rest unexplained. The DNA gave D and trimming, while V, J and clone size come from that table. For this sample the table gives some 110,000 clones, of which 90% to 95% were detected only once. Of the sample, 1% to 1.5% falls within the top ten clones.

Turning to this clone: Its binding antigen is unknown. The input lacks base qualities; no much larger clone sits a single base away.

Points the paper makes about the study in general: In the allografts of patients with donor T cell macrochimerism, GvH to HvG T cell clonal ratios were high. GvH clones were detected in recipient bone marrow, and some of these GvH clones were observed earlier in ileal mucosa or blood, consistent with an intestinal mucosal origin. Early after transplant, declines in HvG clones were associated with peak levels of circulating GvH clones. The relatively low number and heterogeneity of intestinal transplant patients limited the conclusions.

What this sample's time point label stands for: cells obtained before transplantation from donor or recipient. CD3+CD4+ and CD3+CD8+ populations were FACS-sorted from unstimulated pre-transplant donor and recipient cells taken from spleen or lymph nodes. The CDR1 and CDR2 encoded by the germline V gene (reference sequence) are MNHEY and SMNVEV. Trimming takes 2 bases from V and 0 bases from J, and the germline ends sit 8 bases apart. The CDR3, from cysteine to phenylalanine, totals 15 residues. Of the read, only the CDR3 DNA is kept; its 45 bases are in frame from base 1. This receptor chain uses TRBV27 and TRBJ2-1; the D gene identity is not certain. This TCR derives from a human donor who was the organ donor for an intestinal transplant. Sequences were derived from unstimulated CD8+ T cells sorted from spleen or lymph node cells, sampled before transplant. The DNA reads as follows: TGTGCCAGCAGTTTAGACGGAAGCTCCTACAATGAGCAGTTCTTC. Translation gives CASSLDGSSYNEQFF.